This T cell receptor beta chain was recovered during a study of CD8 T cells in ankylosing spondylitis. TCRdb ran MiXCR on the 5' RACE reads and lists one entry per CDR3 protein. The sample contains roughly 490,000 distinct CDR3 sequences, roughly 5.3% of which appear only once. Whole-study results and caveats: Seemingly characteristic of ankylosing spondylitis blood was a TCR beta motif consisting of 7 or 8 highly homologous variants.

The CDR3 spans 15 residues. Trimming removed 5 bases from V and 4 bases from J; junction bases left unmatched: 6. CDR1 is LNHDA, CDR2 SQIVND, per germline (reference sequence). Regarding this clonotype: Its antigen is unknown.

The clonotype comes from a male donor with ankylosing spondylitis. The chain is built from TRBV19 and TRBJ2-2; 8 bases line up with TRBD1. The source material was blood, either unsorted or a sorted T cell fraction (not recorded which). Here the CDR3 reads CASSARDRPTGELFF. The CDR3 region has the DNA TGTGCCAGTAGTGCCCGGGACAGGCCCACCGGGGAGCTGTTTTTT.